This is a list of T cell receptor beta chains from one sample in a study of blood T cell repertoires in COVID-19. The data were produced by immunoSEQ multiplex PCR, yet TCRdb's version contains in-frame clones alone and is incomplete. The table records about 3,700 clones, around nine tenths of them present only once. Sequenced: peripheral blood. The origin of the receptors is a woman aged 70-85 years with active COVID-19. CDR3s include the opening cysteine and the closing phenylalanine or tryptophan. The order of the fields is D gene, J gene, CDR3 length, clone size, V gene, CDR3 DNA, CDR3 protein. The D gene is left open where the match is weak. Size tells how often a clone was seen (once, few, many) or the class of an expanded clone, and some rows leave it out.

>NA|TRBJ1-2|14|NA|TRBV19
TGTGCCAGTAGCTCCTCGTCGCTAGACTATGGCTACACCTTC
CASSSSSLDYGYTF
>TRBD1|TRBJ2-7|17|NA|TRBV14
TGTGCCAGCAGCGGCTCCCCCTGGACAGGGGGCACCTACGAGCAGTACTTC
CASSGSPWTGGTYEQYF
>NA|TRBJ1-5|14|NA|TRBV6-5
TGTGCCAGCGGCCTCTTACAGGGCAATCAGCCCCAGCATTTT
CASGLLQGNQPQHF
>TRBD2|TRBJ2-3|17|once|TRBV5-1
TGCGCCAGCAGCTTGAGCGGGGGATTACCTAGCACAGATACGCAGTATTTT
CASSLSGGLPSTDTQYF
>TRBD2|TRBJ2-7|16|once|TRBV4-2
TGTGCCAGCAGCCAACCGCGGGGGGGTATTTCGCACGAGCAGTACTTC
CASSQPRGGISHEQYF
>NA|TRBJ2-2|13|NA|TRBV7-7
TGTGCTAGCAGCTTAATGGCCGACGGGGAGCTGTTTTTT
CASSLMADGELFF
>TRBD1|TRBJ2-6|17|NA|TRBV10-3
TGTGCCATCACCCTGGACAGGATCGGCTCTGGGGCCAACGTCCTGACTTTC
CAITLDRIGSGANVLTF
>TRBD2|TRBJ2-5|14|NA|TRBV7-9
TGTGCCAGCAGCTCCGGGGGGGCTGGGGAGACCCAGTACTTC
CASSSGGAGETQYF
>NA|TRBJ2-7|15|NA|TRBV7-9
TGTGCCAGCAGCTTAGCAGGGGTAAGCTCCTACGAGCAGTACTTC
CASSLAGVSSYEQYF
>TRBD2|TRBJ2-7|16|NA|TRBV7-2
TGTGCCAGCATCCCCGCCGGACTAGCAACCTCCTACGAGCAGTACTTC
CASIPAGLATSYEQYF
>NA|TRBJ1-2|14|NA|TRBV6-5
TGTGCCAGCAGTTACCCAGGGGACGGCTATGGCTACACCTTC
CASSYPGDGYGYTF
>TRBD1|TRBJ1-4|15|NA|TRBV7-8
TGTGCCAGCAGCACCCGGACAGGGTCCAATGAAAAACTGTTTTTT
CASSTRTGSNEKLFF
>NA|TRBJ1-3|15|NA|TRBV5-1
TGCGCCAGCAGCATAGGACAGCCTGCTGGAAACACCATATATTTT
CASSIGQPAGNTIYF
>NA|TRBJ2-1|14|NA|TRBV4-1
TGCGCCAGCAGCCCCCCGAGCTCCTACAATGAGCAGTTCTTC
CASSPPSSYNEQFF
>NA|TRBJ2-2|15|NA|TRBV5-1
TGCGCCAGCAGCAGGGGCACGGAAAACACCGGGGAGCTGTTTTTT
CASSRGTENTGELFF
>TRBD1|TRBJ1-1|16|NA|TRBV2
TGTGCCAGCGGGCCCCGGGACAGGAGGTTGGTCACTGAAGCTTTCTTT
CASGPRDRRLVTEAFF
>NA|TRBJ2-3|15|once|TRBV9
TGTGCCAGCAGCGTCGGACTGGAACTGACAGATACGCAGTATTTT
CASSVGLELTDTQYF
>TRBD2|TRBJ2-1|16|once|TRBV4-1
TGCGCCAGCAGCCCCGGGACTAGCAAGACTTACAATGAGCAGTTCTTC
CASSPGTSKTYNEQFF
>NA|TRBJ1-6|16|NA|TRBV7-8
TGTGCCAGCAGCTTACCCGCAGGGGTCGGTAATTCACCCCTCCACTTT
CASSLPAGVGNSPLHF
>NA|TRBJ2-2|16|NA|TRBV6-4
TGTGCCAGCAGTCCCTCTACCAAACCGAACACCGGGGAGCTGTTTTTT
CASSPSTKPNTGELFF
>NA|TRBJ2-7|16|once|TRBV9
TGTGCCAGCAGCGTAGCTCCAGGGGCTTCCCTCTACGAGCAGTACTTC
CASSVAPGASLYEQYF
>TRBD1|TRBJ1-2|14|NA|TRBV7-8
TGTGCCAGCAGCTTAGAACAGGGGGACTATGGCTACACCTTC
CASSLEQGDYGYTF
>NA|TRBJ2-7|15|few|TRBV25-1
TGTGCCAGCAGTCCCCCATGGCAGGGAACCTACGAGCAGTACTTC
CASSPPWQGTYEQYF
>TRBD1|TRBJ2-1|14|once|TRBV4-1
TGCGCCAGCAGCCAAACAGGGGCCTACAATGAGCAGTTCTTC
CASSQTGAYNEQFF
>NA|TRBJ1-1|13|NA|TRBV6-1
TGTGCCAGCAGTGACCGGGTCTTCACTGAAGCTTTCTTT
CASSDRVFTEAFF
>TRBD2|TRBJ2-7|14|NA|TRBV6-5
TGTGCCAGCAGTTACGTCGGGACTACCTACGAGCAGTACTTC
CASSYVGTTYEQYF
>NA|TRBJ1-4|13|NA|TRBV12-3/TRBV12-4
TGTGCCAGCAGTTTTATAGAGAATGAAAAACTGTTTTTT
CASSFIENEKLFF
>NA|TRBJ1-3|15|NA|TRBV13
TGTGCCAGCAGCTTAGAGGGGGACCCTGGAAACACCATATATTTT
CASSLEGDPGNTIYF
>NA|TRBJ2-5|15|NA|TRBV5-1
TGCGCCAGCACCAGATTTCCAGGGGCACCAGAGACCCAGTACTTC
CASTRFPGAPETQYF
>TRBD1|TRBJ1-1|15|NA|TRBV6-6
TGTGCCAGCAGTGACCCGGGACAGGGGGACACTGAAGCTTTCTTT
CASSDPGQGDTEAFF
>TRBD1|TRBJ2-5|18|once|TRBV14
TGTGCCAGCAGCCATAGACAGAGGGACAGGGTAAGGTGGGAGACCCAGTACTTC
CASSHRQRDRVRWETQYF
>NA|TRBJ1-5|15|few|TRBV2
TGTGCCAGCAGTGCAGGGTCGGGTGGCAATCAGCCCCAGCATTTT
CASSAGSGGNQPQHF
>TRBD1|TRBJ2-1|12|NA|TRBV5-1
TGCGCCAGCAGCGTAGACAGGGGTGAGCAGTTCTTC
CASSVDRGEQFF
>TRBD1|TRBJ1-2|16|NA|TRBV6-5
TGTGCCAGCAGTTACTCCGGGACAGGGGTTACCTATGGCTACACCTTC
CASSYSGTGVTYGYTF
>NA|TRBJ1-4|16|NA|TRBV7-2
TGTGCCAGCAGCTTAGGAGGGCTCGGGTTTGGGGAAAAACTGTTTTTT
CASSLGGLGFGEKLFF
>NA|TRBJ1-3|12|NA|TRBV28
TGTGCCAGCACTAACAGGGTAAACACCATATATTTT
CASTNRVNTIYF
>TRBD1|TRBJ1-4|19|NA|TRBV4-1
TGCGCCAGCAGCCAAGAACGGGACAGGAGAATTGGGACTAATGAAAAACTGTTTTTT
CASSQERDRRIGTNEKLFF
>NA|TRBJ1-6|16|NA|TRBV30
TGTGCCTGGAGTGTAACAGTAAGCTCCTATAATTCACCCCTCCACTTT
CAWSVTVSSYNSPLHF
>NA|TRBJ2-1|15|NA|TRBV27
TGTGCCAGCAGTCCGTCTCGGGACTTCTACAATGAGCAGTTCTTC
CASSPSRDFYNEQFF
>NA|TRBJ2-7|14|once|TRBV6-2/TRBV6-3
TGTGCCAGCAGTTACCCGACACGTTTCTACGAGCAGTACTTC
CASSYPTRFYEQYF
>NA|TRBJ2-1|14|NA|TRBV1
TGCACCATCGCGGACAAGCCCTCCTACAATGAGCAGTTCTTC
CTIADKPSYNEQFF
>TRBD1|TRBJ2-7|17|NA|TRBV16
TGTGCCAGCAGCCAACGCGTACCGGGACAGGGATCATACGAGCAGTACTTC
CASSQRVPGQGSYEQYF
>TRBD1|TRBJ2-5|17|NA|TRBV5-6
TGTGCCAGCAGCGCATCTACGGGGACAGCGTGGGGGGAGACCCAGTACTTC
CASSASTGTAWGETQYF
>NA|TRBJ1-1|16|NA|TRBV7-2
TGTGCCAGCAGCTTAGCCCCATCCAGGCGGAACACTGAAGCTTTCTTT
CASSLAPSRRNTEAFF
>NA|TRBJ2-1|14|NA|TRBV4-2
TGTGCCAGCAGCCAAGATCAGGCTGGGACAACGCAGTTCTTC
CASSQDQAGTTQFF
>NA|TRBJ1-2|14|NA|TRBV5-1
TGCGCCAGCAGCCCCGGTGGGAGAAACTATGGCTACACCTTC
CASSPGGRNYGYTF
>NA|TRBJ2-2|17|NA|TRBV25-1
TGTGCCAGCAGTGTGACATCTGGGACTTCGAACACCGGGGAGCTGTTTTTT
CASSVTSGTSNTGELFF
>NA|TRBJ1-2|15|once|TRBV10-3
TGTGCCATCAGTGAGTCTTTATCCCCAGGTTCTGGCTACACCTTC
CAISESLSPGSGYTF
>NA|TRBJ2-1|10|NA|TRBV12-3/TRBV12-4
TGTGCCAGCAGTTTTACAGAGCAGTTCTTC
CASSFTEQFF
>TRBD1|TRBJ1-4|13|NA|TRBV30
TGTGCCTGGAGACAGGGGCCTAATGAAAAACTGTTTTTT
CAWRQGPNEKLFF
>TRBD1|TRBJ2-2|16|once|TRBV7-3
TGTGCCAGCAGCCTCAGGGGGCCCTCGAACACCGGGGAGCTGTTTTTT
CASSLRGPSNTGELFF
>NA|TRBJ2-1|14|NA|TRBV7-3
TGTGCCAGCAGCTCCCGGGGGACCTACAATGAGCAGTTCTTC
CASSSRGTYNEQFF
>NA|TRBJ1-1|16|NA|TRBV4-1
TGCGCCAGCAGCTGGTTGGGGAGGGGGACGCCACCTGAAGCTTTCTTT
CASSWLGRGTPPEAFF
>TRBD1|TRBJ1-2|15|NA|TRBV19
TGTGCCAGTAGTATAGGACAGGGGGCAGGCTATGGCTACACCTTC
CASSIGQGAGYGYTF
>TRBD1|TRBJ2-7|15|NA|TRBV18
TGTGCCAGCTCTCGCCCGGGACAGGGGTATTACGAGCAGTACTTC
CASSRPGQGYYEQYF
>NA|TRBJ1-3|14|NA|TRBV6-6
TGTGCCAGCAGAGACAGCATCTCTGGAAACACCATATATTTT
CASRDSISGNTIYF
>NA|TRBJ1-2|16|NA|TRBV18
TGTGCCAGCTCACCAAGCCCGGGTTCAGCTAACTATGGCTACACCTTC
CASSPSPGSANYGYTF
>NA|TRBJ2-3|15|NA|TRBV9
TGTGCCAGCAGCGTAGGGTCAATAGCAGCAGATACGCAGTATTTT
CASSVGSIAADTQYF
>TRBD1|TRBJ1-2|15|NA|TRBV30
TGTGCCTGGAGTTTCTCGAGGGGGCTAAACTATGGCTACACCTTC
CAWSFSRGLNYGYTF